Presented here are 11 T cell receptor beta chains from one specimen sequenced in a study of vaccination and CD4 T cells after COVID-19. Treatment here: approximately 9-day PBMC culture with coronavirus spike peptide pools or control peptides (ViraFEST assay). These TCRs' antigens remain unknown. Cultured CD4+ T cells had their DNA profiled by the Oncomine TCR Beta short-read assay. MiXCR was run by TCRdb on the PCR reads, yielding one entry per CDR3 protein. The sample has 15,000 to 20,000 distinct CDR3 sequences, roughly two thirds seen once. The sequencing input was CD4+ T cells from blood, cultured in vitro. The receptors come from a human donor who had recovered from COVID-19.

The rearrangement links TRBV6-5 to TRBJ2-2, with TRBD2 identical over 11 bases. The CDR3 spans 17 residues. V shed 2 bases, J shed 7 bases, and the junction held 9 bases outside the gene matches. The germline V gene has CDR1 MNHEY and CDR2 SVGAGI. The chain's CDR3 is CASSYGSSGGKRGELFF. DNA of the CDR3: TGTGCCAGCAGTTACGGTTCTAGCGGGGGGAAACGCGGGGAGCTGTTTTTT.

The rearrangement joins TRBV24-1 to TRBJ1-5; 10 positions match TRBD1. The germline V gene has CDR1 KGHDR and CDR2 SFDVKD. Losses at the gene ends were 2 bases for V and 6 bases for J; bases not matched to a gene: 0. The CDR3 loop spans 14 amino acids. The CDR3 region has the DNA TGTGCCACCAGTGATTGGACAGGGGGTCAGCCCCAGCATTTT. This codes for CATSDWTGGQPQHF.

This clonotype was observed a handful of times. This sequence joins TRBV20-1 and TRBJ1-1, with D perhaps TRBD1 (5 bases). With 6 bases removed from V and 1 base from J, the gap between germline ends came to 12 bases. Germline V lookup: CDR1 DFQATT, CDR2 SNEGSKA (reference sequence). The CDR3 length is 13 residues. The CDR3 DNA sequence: TGCAGTGCCCCCGGGCAGGGGAACACTGAAGCTTTCTTT. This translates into CSAPGQGNTEAFF.

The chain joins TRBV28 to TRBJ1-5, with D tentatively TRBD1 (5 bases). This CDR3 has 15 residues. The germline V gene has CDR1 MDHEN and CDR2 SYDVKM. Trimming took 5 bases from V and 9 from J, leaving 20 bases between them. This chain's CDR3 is CASSKIFGTGGPQHF. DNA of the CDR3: TGTGCCAGCAGTAAAATATTCGGGACGGGCGGGCCCCAGCATTTT.

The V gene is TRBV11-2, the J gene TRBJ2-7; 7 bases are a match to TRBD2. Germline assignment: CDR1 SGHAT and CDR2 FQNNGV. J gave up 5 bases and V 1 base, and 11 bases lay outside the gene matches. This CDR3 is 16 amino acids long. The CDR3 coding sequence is TGTGCCAGCAGCTTAGCATTGACACGGGGAGGGCACGAGCAGTACTTC. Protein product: CASSLALTRGGHEQYF. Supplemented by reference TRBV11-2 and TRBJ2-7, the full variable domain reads EAGVAQSPRYKIIEKRQSVAFWCNPISGHATLYWYQQILGQGPKLLIQFQNNGVVDDSQLPKDRFSAERLKGVDSTLKIQPAKLEDSAVYLCASSLALTRGGHEQYFGPGTRLTVT.

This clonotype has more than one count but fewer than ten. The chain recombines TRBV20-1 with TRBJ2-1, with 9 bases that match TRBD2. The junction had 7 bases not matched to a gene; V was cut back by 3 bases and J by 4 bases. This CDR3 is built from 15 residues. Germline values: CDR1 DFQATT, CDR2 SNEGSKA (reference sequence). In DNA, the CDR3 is TGCAGTGCTAGGCTGAATAGCGGGGGATACAATGAGCAGTTCTTC. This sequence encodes CSARLNSGGYNEQFF.

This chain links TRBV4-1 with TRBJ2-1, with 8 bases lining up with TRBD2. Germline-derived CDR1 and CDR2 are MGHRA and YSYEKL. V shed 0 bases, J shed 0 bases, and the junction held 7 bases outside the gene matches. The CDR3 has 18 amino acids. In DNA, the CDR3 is TGCGCCAGCAGCCAAGAAGTACTAGCGGCCTCCTCCTACAATGAGCAGTTCTTC. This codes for CASSQEVLAASSYNEQFF.

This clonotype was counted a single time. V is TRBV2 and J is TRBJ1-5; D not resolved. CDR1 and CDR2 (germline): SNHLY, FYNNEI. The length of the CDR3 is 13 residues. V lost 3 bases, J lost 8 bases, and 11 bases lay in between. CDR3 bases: TGTGCCAGCAGTGAGCAAGTGAATGAGCCCCAGCATTTT. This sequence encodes CASSEQVNEPQHF. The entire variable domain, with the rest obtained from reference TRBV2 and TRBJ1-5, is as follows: EPEVTQTPSHQVTQMGQEVILRCVPISNHLYFYWYRQILGQKVEFLVSFYNNEISEKSEIFDDQFSVERPDGSNFTLKIRSTKLEDSAMYFCASSEQVNEPQHFGDGTRLSIL.

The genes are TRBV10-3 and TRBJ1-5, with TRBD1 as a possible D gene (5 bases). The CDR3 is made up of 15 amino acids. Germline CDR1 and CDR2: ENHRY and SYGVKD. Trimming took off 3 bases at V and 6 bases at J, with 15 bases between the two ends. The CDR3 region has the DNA TGTGCCATCAGTGACTCAGGGCGAGGGGTTCAGCCCCAGCATTTT. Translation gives CAISDSGRGVQPQHF.

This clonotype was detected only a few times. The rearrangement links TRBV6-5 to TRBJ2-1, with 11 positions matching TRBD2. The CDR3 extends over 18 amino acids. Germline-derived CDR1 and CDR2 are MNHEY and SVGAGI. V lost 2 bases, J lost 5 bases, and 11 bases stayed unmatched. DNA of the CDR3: TGTGCCAGCAGTTACCGTCCGAAAACTAGCGGGGGACACAATGAGCAGTTCTTC. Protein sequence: CASSYRPKTSGGHNEQFF.

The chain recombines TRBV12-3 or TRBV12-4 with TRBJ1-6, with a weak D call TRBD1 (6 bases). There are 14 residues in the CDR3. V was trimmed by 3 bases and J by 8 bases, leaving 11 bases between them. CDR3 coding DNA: TGTGCCAGCAGTTTTACAGGGCCTGATTCACCCCTCCACTTT. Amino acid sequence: CASSFTGPDSPLHF.